Each of the 26 T cell receptor beta chains below was sequenced from the same sample in a study of shared T cell receptors in the human thymus. Only in-frame clones appear in the TCRdb table, and some are missing; sequencing was by immunoSEQ multiplex PCR. Of 600,000 to 900,000 clones in the sample, 80% to 90% were seen once. The same data also contributed to another study, on human thymus T cells.

Sequenced: thymocytes. Source of these receptors: a girl less than two years old with a congenital heart defect.

The rearrangement uses TRBV28 and TRBJ1-6; 8 nucleotides match TRBD1. Germline lookup yields CDR1 MDHEN and CDR2 SYDVKM. This CDR3 has 13 residues. After removal of 4 bases from V and 8 bases from J, the junction contained 1 base not matched to a gene. The DNA for the CDR3 is TGTGCCAGCAGTTCGGGACAGGATTCACCCCTCCACTTT. This gives the protein CASSSGQDSPLHF.

This clone was observed a single time. J is TRBJ2-3 and V is TRBV29-1, with D possibly matching TRBD2 (6 bases). The CDR3 contains 16 residues. The V gene lost 7 bases and the J gene lost 2 bases, with 22 bases spanning the gap. Germline assignment: CDR1 SQVTM and CDR2 ANQGSEA. CDR3 bases: TGCAGCGCCACCCCCTGCGGGGAGCTCCTCACAGATACGCAGTATTTT. Translating it yields CSATPCGELLTDTQYF.

The rearrangement uses TRBV27 and TRBJ1-5; 7 nucleotides line up with TRBD1. Looked up from germline, CDR1 is MNHEY and CDR2 is SMNVEV (reference sequence). This CDR3 has 16 residues. With 5 bases clipped from V and 7 bases from J, the junction kept 14 bases outside the gene matches. CDR3 amino acids: CASSPQPDRVGQPQHF. CDR3 coding DNA: TGTGCCAGCAGTCCACAACCTGACAGGGTAGGACAGCCCCAGCATTTT.

The chain links TRBV2 to TRBJ1-1; possible D gene TRBD1, 5 bases. In germline, CDR1 is SNHLY, CDR2 FYNNEI. V shed 9 bases and J shed 2 bases, with 22 bases lying between them. The CDR3 length is 16 residues. The CDR3 nucleotides are TGTGCCAGTCCCAAACGAACCGGAGACAGAAACACTGAAGCTTTCTTT. Protein sequence: CASPKRTGDRNTEAFF.

This chain links TRBV5-5 with TRBJ1-3; D unclear. The CDR3 contains 15 residues. V lost 0 bases and J lost 0, with 7 bases in between. In germline, CDR1 is SGHKS, CDR2 YYEKEE (reference sequence). The CDR3 DNA follows: TGTGCCAGCAGCTTGGAACCGCGCTCTGGAAACACCATATATTTT. Translation: CASSLEPRSGNTIYF. Drawing the rest from reference TRBV5-5 and TRBJ1-3, the complete variable domain is DAGVTQSPTHLIKTRGQQVTLRCSPISGHKSVSWYQQVLGQGPQFIFQYYEKEERGRGNFPDRFSARQFPNYSSELNVNALLLGDSALYLCASSLEPRSGNTIYFGEGSWLTVV.

J is TRBJ2-3 and V is TRBV27; 11 bases align to TRBD2. V dropped 6 bases and J dropped 5; count of bases not matched to a gene: 7. Germline assignment: CDR1 MNHEY and CDR2 SMNVEV (reference sequence). The CDR3 is 15 residues long. The DNA of the CDR3 is TGTGCCAGCAGGGGAGTAGCGGGGGGGAAAGATACGCAGTATTTT. Amino acid sequence: CASRGVAGGKDTQYF.

The rearrangement links TRBV6-5 to TRBJ2-5; 9 positions agree with TRBD1. Germline assignment: CDR1 MNHEY and CDR2 SVGAGI. This CDR3 is 14 amino acids long. Trimming removed 8 bases from V and 10 bases from J; junction bases left unmatched: 14. CDR3 in amino acids: CASYPGQGTSVQYF. For the CDR3, the DNA is TGTGCCAGCTACCCGGGACAGGGAACTTCAGTCCAGTACTTC.

The gene calls are TRBV15 and TRBJ1-5; 7 bases map to TRBD1. V lost 3 bases and J lost 0; bases outside the gene matches: 5. Per germline, CDR1 LNHNV and CDR2 YYDKDF (reference sequence). The CDR3 length is 16 residues. The CDR3 region is CATSSGTADSNQPQHF. The CDR3 bases are TGTGCCACCAGCAGTGGGACAGCGGATAGCAATCAGCCCCAGCATTTT.

The chain has TRBV29-1 and TRBJ1-2; 7 bases fit TRBD1. The CDR3 has 15 residues. The germline CDR1 and CDR2 sequences are SQVTM and ANQGSEA. Losses at the gene ends were 3 bases for V and 2 bases for J; bases not matched to a gene: 9. The CDR3 DNA is TGCAGCGTTGAGGGCCCGAAACAGGGGAACTATGGCTACACCTTC. It specifies CSVEGPKQGNYGYTF.

The CDR3 coding sequence is TGTGCCAGTAGTACCCAAACCCTTACAGGGGACGGGACTGAAGCTTTCTTT. The encoded protein is CASSTQTLTGDGTEAFF. The gene calls are TRBV19 and TRBJ1-1; 7 bases fit TRBD1. The V gene's germline CDR1 is LNHDA and CDR2 SQIVND (reference sequence). The CDR3 is 17 residues long. The V gene end was trimmed by 4 bases and the J gene end by 5 bases; junction bases not matched to a gene: 16.

V usage is TRBV5-1 and J usage is TRBJ1-2; TRBD1 might be the D (6 bases). Germline V CDR1 and CDR2: SGHRS, YFSETQ. The V end lost 3 bases, the J end lost 0 bases, and 12 bases lay between the germline ends. The CDR3 spans 15 residues. This chain's CDR3 is CASSYPGHTNYGYTF. The CDR3 nucleotides read TGCGCCAGCAGCTACCCGGGACATACTAACTATGGCTACACCTTC.

The gene calls are TRBV19 and TRBJ1-4, with 8 positions matching TRBD1. In germline, CDR1 is LNHDA, CDR2 SQIVND (reference sequence). The CDR3 spans 17 residues. Unmatched junction bases numbered 10, after V lost 5 bases and J lost 2 bases. The CDR3 DNA reads TGTGCCAGTAGTCCACCAGGGGGCGAGGTCACTAATGAAAAACTGTTTTTT. Translated, it gives CASSPPGGEVTNEKLFF.

The CDR3 reads CSVDRGMNTEAFF. The CDR3 DNA reads as TGCAGCGTAGATAGGGGGATGAACACTGAAGCTTTCTTT. The chain uses TRBV29-1 and TRBJ1-1, with D perhaps matching TRBD1 (6 bases). This CDR3 contains 13 residues. Per germline, CDR1 SQVTM and CDR2 ANQGSEA. V was shortened by 6 bases and J by 0 bases, with 11 bases between the two germline ends. Full variable domain (remainder filled in from reference TRBV29-1 and TRBJ1-1): SAVISQKPSRDICQRGTSLTIQCQVDSQVTMMFWYRQQPGQSLTLIATANQGSEATYESGFVIDKFPISRPNLTFSTLTVSNMSPEDSSIYLCSVDRGMNTEAFFGQGTRLTVV.

The chain recombines TRBV7-9 with TRBJ1-6, with a possible D match to TRBD1 (6 bases). This CDR3 spans 13 amino acids. Trimming stripped 5 bases from V and 8 bases from J, with 10 bases between. Germline V gene lookup returns CDR1 SEHNR and CDR2 FQNEAQ (reference sequence). The CDR3 DNA follows: TGTGCCAGCAGCCCGACAGGACATTCACCCCTCCACTTT. It encodes CASSPTGHSPLHF.

Only one count was recorded for this clone. This chain joins TRBV10-2 and TRBJ2-7; the D is unclear. V lost 6 bases to trimming and J lost 11 bases, with 23 bases between them. CDR1 is WSHSY and CDR2 is SAAADI in the germline V gene. The CDR3 totals 14 residues. CDR3 in amino acids: CASRYTDLHYVEYF. CDR3 nucleotides: TGCGCCAGCAGATACACCGACCTCCACTACGTTGAGTACTTC.

This clone was detected a few times. Other DNA sequences in the sample encode the same CDR3. The chain recombines TRBV5-6 with TRBJ2-4; D gene uncertain. CDR1 is SGHDT, CDR2 YYEEEE, per germline. The CDR3 length is 14 residues. V dropped 0 bases and J dropped 0 bases, with 4 bases sitting between them. CDR3 DNA: TGTGCCAGCAGCTTGGGTCTAGCCAAAAACATTCAGTACTTC. This sequence encodes CASSLGLAKNIQYF. Based on the CDR3 plus reference TRBV5-6 and TRBJ2-4, the full variable domain is DAGVTQSPTHLIKTRGQQVTLRCSPKSGHDTVSWYQQALGQGPQFIFQYYEEEERQRGNFPDRFSGHQFPNYSSELNVNALLLGDSALYLCASSLGLAKNIQYFGAGTRLSVL.

This rearrangement joins TRBV7-8 to TRBJ2-1, with D perhaps matching TRBD1 (6 bases). The CDR3 is 15 residues long. The V gene's germline CDR1 is SGHVS and CDR2 FQNEAQ. The V end lost 5 bases, the J end lost 7 bases, and 18 bases lay between the germline ends. The CDR3 sequence is CASSREGTGSNEQFF. The CDR3 DNA is TGTGCCAGCAGCAGAGAAGGAACAGGGTCTAATGAGCAGTTCTTC.

The chain employs TRBV25-1 and TRBJ1-1; no clear D. CDR3 length: 12 amino acids. Germline V gives CDR1 MGHDK, CDR2 SYGVNS. V gave up 4 bases and J gave up 8 bases, with 11 bases separating them. CDR3 in DNA: TGTGCCAGCAGTGGAGCGAGATTCGAAGCTTTCTTT. Its protein product is CASSGARFEAFF.

This rearrangement joins TRBV30 to TRBJ1-2; 7 bases match TRBD1. Germline V gene sequence: CDR1 GTSNPN, CDR2 SVGIG (reference sequence). This CDR3 contains 13 residues. V lost 0 bases and J lost 8; bases outside the gene matches: 6. CDR3 DNA: TGTGCCTGGAGTGTCCGACAGGGTATCGGCTACACCTTC. This codes for CAWSVRQGIGYTF.

V and J are TRBV9 and TRBJ1-1; possibly TRBD1 for D (6 bases). V dropped 5 bases and J dropped 2 bases, with 16 bases sitting between them. The germline CDR1 and CDR2 sequences are SGDLS and YYNGEE. CDR3 length: 15 residues. CDR3 loop: CASSHHKDSNTEAFF. The DNA of the CDR3 is TGTGCCAGCAGTCATCACAAGGACAGCAACACTGAAGCTTTCTTT.

The chain combines TRBV29-1 with TRBJ2-7, with 9 bases fitting TRBD2. The V and J ends lost 1 base and 4 bases, in that order; junction bases with no gene match: 8. This CDR3 region has 15 residues. In germline, CDR1 is SQVTM, CDR2 ANQGSEA. CDR3 region: CSVEVASGGIYEQYF. The DNA of the CDR3 is TGCAGCGTTGAAGTAGCGAGCGGGGGGATATACGAGCAGTACTTC.

The rearrangement joins TRBV2 to TRBJ2-7; D is possibly TRBD1 (8 bases). The CDR3 covers 17 residues. The germline gives CDR1 SNHLY, CDR2 FYNNEI. V was shortened by 5 bases and J by 0 bases, with 20 bases between the two germline ends. In nucleotides, the CDR3 is TGTGCCAGCAGTCCAAAAGCGGGACAGGCGTACTCCTACGAGCAGTACTTC. This translates into CASSPKAGQAYSYEQYF.

This clone was detected only a few times. This chain connects TRBV5-8 to TRBJ2-5; possibly TRBD1 for D (6 bases). CDR3 size: 14 residues. The germline V gene encodes CDR1 SGHTS and CDR2 YDEGEE. Trimming removed 4 bases at V and 2 bases at J, with 12 bases between. The CDR3 here is CASSLPDRQETQYF. The DNA for the CDR3 is TGTGCCAGCAGCCTACCCGACAGGCAAGAGACCCAGTACTTC.

The V gene is TRBV19, the J gene TRBJ1-1; D is ambiguous. The CDR3 length is 15 residues. Trimming shortened V by 5 bases and J by 1 base, and 14 bases separated the two germline ends. Germline V lookup: CDR1 LNHDA, CDR2 SQIVND (reference sequence). The CDR3: CASSAPLGENTEAFF. The CDR3 bases are TGTGCCAGTAGTGCTCCCCTGGGCGAGAACACTGAAGCTTTCTTT.

This chain connects TRBV2 to TRBJ2-2; 7 bases map to TRBD1. CDR1 is SNHLY and CDR2 is FYNNEI in the germline V gene. With V trimmed by 6 bases and J by 7 bases, 8 bases remained unmatched. The CDR3 extends over 14 amino acids. The CDR3 bases are TGTGCCAGCAGGACTACAGGGGATGGCGGGGAGCTGTTTTTT. Its protein is CASRTTGDGGELFF.

This clone has only one observation. The identical CDR3 is also encoded by other nucleotide sequences in the sample. The V call is TRBV5-1, the J call TRBJ2-3; TRBD1 might be the D (6 bases). V lost 0 bases and J lost 2, with 7 bases in between. The length of the CDR3 is 14 residues. Germline V CDR1 and CDR2: SGHRS, YFSETQ. For the CDR3, the DNA is TGCGCCAGCAGCTTGGGGGGGCCCACAGATACGCAGTATTTT. Protein product: CASSLGGPTDTQYF.